This is a list of T cell receptor beta chains from one sample in a study of beta chain features in type 1 diabetes. Repertoires were generated with immunoSEQ multiplex PCR, while TCRdb's copy carries only in-frame clones and drops some. The sample holds hundreds of thousands of clones, over 8.5% seen once. Material for sequencing was naive CD4+ T cells from blood. Every receptor here comes from a young woman in good health. Each CDR3 is given with its conserved first and last residue. D genes are given only for firm matches. Clone size is not always given. Where it is, it says once, few, many or a class for expanded clones.

V	D	J	size	CDR3	DNA
TRBV18	.	TRBJ1-1	.	CASSPDMGGTEAFF	TGTGCCAGCTCACCAGATATGGGGGGCACTGAAGCTTTCTTT
TRBV18	.	TRBJ1-2	few	CASSPLDSYGYTF	TGTGCCAGCTCACCCCTGGACAGCTATGGCTACACCTTC
TRBV5-1	.	TRBJ2-1	.	CASSRGSDNEQFF	TGCGCCAGCAGTCGAGGGAGTGACAATGAGCAGTTCTTC
TRBV28	.	TRBJ2-5	.	CASSLRGRQETQYF	TGTGCCAGCAGTTTGAGGGGGAGACAAGAGACCCAGTACTTC
TRBV6-1	TRBD1	TRBJ1-1	few	CASCLGQANTEAFF	TGTGCCAGCTGCTTAGGACAGGCGAACACTGAAGCTTTCTTT
TRBV9	.	TRBJ2-7	.	CASSPGRNEQYF	TGTGCCAGCAGCCCGGGTCGGAACGAGCAGTACTTC
TRBV18	.	TRBJ1-2	few	CASSPLSPPANYGYTF	TGTGCCAGCTCACCACTTTCTCCACCAGCTAACTATGGCTACACCTTC
TRBV19	TRBD2	TRBJ2-1	.	CASSIRTSGRENEQFF	TGTGCCAGTAGTATTAGGACTAGCGGGAGAGAAAATGAGCAGTTCTTC
TRBV4-1	TRBD2	TRBJ2-1	few	CASSQDLAGVRREQFF	TGCGCCAGCAGCCAAGATCTAGCGGGAGTAAGGAGGGAGCAGTTCTTC
TRBV2	TRBD2	TRBJ2-6	.	CASSEEQTSGSRANVLTF	TGTGCCAGCAGTGAAGAGCAGACTAGCGGCTCGAGGGCCAACGTCCTGACTTTC
TRBV29-1	.	TRBJ1-1	.	CSVMGQWLGEAFF	TGCAGCGTGATGGGACAATGGCTCGGTGAAGCTTTCTTT
TRBV19	TRBD1	TRBJ1-2	few	CASIRPGQYGYTF	TGTGCCAGTATTAGACCGGGACAGTATGGCTACACCTTC
TRBV5-4	TRBD1	TRBJ2-7	.	CASSLQGPRFYEQYF	TGTGCCAGCAGCTTACAGGGGCCGCGGTTCTACGAGCAGTACTTC
TRBV5-1	.	TRBJ1-2	.	CASSLNRDGYTF	TGCGCCAGCAGCTTGAACAGGGATGGCTACACCTTC
TRBV5-5	.	TRBJ2-2	.	CASSLTGSAGELFF	TGTGCCAGCAGCTTGACAGGAAGCGCCGGGGAGCTGTTTTTT
TRBV19	.	TRBJ1-1	.	CASEGRLNTEAFF	TGTGCCAGCGAGGGCCGATTGAACACTGAAGCTTTCTTT
TRBV7-2	TRBD1	TRBJ1-2	few	CASSFNRGAGGYTF	TGTGCCAGCAGCTTCAACAGGGGGGCGGGAGGCTACACCTTC
TRBV7-3	TRBD2	TRBJ2-3	.	CASAYRGVPQDTQYF	TGTGCCAGCGCATACCGGGGGGTCCCCCAAGATACGCAGTATTTT
TRBV2	TRBD2	TRBJ2-2	.	CASSEAGLAGNTGELFF	TGTGCCAGCAGTGAAGCGGGACTAGCGGGGAACACCGGGGAGCTGTTTTTT
TRBV29-1	TRBD1	TRBJ2-5	.	CSLKQGGETQYF	TGCAGCTTAAAACAGGGGGGAGAGACCCAGTACTTC
TRBV19	TRBD1	TRBJ2-5	.	CASSLRTGSRGETQYF	TGTGCCAGTAGTCTCCGGACAGGGTCCCGCGGAGAGACCCAGTACTTC
TRBV11-2	TRBD1	TRBJ1-2	.	CASSLGQGNGYTF	TGTGCCAGCAGCTTAGGACAGGGGAATGGCTACACCTTC
TRBV15	.	TRBJ2-7	.	CASSSRRQETYEQYF	TGTGCCTCTTCCAGCAGGAGACAGGAGACCTACGAGCAGTACTTC
TRBV13	.	TRBJ2-2	.	CASGRRYRRLNTGELFF	TGTGCCAGCGGAAGAAGGTACCGACGACTCAACACCGGGGAGCTGTTTTTT
TRBV12-2	.	TRBJ2-1	.	CARAYGSDTGRDNEQFF	TGTGCAAGGGCTTATGGGTCGGATACCGGGAGGGACAATGAGCAGTTCTTC
TRBV7-2	TRBD1	TRBJ2-1	few	CASSLAGTEAYNEQFF	TGTGCCAGCAGCTTGGCCGGGACAGAAGCCTACAATGAGCAGTTCTTC
TRBV7-9	.	TRBJ2-3	few	CASSLAELGDTQYF	TGTGCCAGCAGCTTAGCGGAGTTGGGAGATACGCAGTATTTT
TRBV4-1	.	TRBJ2-5	few	CASSQGQAVQETQYF	TGCGCCAGCAGCCAAGGGCAGGCAGTCCAAGAGACCCAGTACTTC
TRBV11-2	.	TRBJ2-5	.	CASSSGGVLETQYF	TGTGCCAGCAGCTCAGGTGGCGTTTTGGAGACCCAGTACTTC
TRBV5-4	TRBD1	TRBJ1-5	few	CASSPGQGGQPQHF	TGTGCCAGCAGCCCAGGACAGGGAGGACAGCCCCAGCATTTT
TRBV9	.	TRBJ2-7	.	CASSVGHGNSYEQYF	TGTGCCAGCAGCGTAGGACACGGAAACTCCTACGAGCAGTACTTC
TRBV14	.	TRBJ2-1	few	CASSQQIGGLRNEQFF	TGTGCCAGCAGCCAACAGATAGGAGGGTTGAGGAATGAGCAGTTCTTC
TRBV13	TRBD1	TRBJ2-5	many	CASSFGQGQETQYF	TGTGCCAGCAGCTTCGGACAGGGACAAGAGACCCAGTACTTC
TRBV7-9	TRBD1	TRBJ2-6	.	CASSRGTGGGSGANVLTF	TGTGCCAGCAGCCGGGGGACAGGGGGTGGTAGCGGGGCCAACGTCCTGACTTTC
TRBV30	.	TRBJ2-5	.	CAWMATGTQYF	TGTGCCTGGATGGCGACGGGGACCCAGTACTTC
TRBV7-3	.	TRBJ2-6	few	CASSPFGQGANVLTF	TGTGCCAGCAGCCCTTTTGGCCAAGGGGCCAACGTCCTGACTTTC